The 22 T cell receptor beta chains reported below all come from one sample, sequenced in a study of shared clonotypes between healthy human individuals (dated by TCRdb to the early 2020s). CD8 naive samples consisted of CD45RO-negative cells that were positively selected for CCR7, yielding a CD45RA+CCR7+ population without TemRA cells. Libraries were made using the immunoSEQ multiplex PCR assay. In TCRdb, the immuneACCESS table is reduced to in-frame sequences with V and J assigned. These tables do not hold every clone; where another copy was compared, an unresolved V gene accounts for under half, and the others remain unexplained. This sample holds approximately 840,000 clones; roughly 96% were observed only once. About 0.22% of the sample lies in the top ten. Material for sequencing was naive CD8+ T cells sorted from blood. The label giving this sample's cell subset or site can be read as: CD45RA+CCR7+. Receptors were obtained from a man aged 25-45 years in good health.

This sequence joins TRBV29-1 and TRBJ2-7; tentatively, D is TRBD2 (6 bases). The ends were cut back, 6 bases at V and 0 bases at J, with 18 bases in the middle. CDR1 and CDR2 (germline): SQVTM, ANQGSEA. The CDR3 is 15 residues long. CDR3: CSVAGLADHSYEQYF. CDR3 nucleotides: TGCAGCGTCGCCGGATTAGCGGACCACTCCTACGAGCAGTACTTC.

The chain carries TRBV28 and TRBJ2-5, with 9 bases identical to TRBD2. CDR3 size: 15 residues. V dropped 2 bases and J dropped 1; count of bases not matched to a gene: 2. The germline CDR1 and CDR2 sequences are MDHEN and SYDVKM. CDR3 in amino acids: CASSLPSGTQETQYF. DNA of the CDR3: TGTGCCAGCAGTTTACCTAGCGGGACCCAAGAGACCCAGTACTTC.

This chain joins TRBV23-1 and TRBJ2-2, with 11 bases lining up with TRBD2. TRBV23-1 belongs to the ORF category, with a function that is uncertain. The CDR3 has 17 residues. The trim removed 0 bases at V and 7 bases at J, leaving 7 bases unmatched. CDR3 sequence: CASSQSKLAGGGGELFF. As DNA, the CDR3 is TGCGCCAGCAGTCAATCAAAGCTAGCGGGAGGCGGCGGGGAGCTGTTTTTT.

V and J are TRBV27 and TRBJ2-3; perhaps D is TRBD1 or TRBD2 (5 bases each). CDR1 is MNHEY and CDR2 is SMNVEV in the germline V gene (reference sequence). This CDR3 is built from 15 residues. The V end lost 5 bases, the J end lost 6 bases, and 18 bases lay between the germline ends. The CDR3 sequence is CASSTQPGQSDTQYF. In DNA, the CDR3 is TGTGCCAGCAGTACACAGCCGGGGCAGTCCGATACGCAGTATTTT.

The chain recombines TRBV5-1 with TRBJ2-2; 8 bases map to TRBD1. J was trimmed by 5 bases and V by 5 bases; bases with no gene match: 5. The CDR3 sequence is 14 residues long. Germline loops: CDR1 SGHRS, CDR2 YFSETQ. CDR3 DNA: TGCGCCAGCAGGCAGGGACAGGTGACCGGGGAGCTGTTTTTT. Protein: CASRQGQVTGELFF.

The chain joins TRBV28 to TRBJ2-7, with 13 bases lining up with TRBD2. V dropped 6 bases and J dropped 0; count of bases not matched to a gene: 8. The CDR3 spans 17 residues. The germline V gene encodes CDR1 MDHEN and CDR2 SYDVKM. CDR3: CASSGLAGEASSYEQYF. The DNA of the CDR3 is TGTGCCAGCAGCGGACTAGCGGGAGAAGCGAGCTCCTACGAGCAGTACTTC.

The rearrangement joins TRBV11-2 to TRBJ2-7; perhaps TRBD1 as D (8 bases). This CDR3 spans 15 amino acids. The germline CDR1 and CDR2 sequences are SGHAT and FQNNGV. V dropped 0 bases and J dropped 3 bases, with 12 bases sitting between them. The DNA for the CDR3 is TGTGCCAGCAGCTTAGACACAGGGGGGGTCTACGAGCAGTACTTC. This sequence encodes CASSLDTGGVYEQYF. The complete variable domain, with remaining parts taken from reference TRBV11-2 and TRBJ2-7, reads EAGVAQSPRYKIIEKRQSVAFWCNPISGHATLYWYQQILGQGPKLLIQFQNNGVVDDSQLPKDRFSAERLKGVDSTLKIQPAKLEDSAVYLCASSLDTGGVYEQYFGPGTRLTVT.

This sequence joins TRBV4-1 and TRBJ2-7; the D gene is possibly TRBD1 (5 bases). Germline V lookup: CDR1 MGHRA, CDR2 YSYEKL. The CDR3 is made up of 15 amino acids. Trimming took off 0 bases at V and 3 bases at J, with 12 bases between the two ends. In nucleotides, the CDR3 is TGCGCCAGCAGCCAAGACAGGGCCCAATACTACGAGCAGTACTTC. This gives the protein CASSQDRAQYYEQYF.

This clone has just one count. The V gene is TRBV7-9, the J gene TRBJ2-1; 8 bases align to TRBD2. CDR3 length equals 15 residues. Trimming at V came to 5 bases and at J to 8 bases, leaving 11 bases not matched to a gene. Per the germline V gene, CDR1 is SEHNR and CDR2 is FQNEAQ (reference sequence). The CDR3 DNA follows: TGTGCCAGCAGCCCTGAGGTGAGCGGGAGCGATGAGCAGTTCTTC. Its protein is CASSPEVSGSDEQFF.

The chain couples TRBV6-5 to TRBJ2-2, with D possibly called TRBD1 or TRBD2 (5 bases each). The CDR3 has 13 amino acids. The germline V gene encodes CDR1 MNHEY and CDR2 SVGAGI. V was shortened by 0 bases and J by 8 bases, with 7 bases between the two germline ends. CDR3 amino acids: CASSYSGRGELFF. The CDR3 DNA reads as TGTGCCAGCAGTTACTCGGGACGTGGGGAGCTGTTTTTT.

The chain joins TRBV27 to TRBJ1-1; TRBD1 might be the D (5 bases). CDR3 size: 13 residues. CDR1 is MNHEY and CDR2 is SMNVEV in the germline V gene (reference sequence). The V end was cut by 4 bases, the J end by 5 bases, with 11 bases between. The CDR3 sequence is CASSSGSRTEAFF. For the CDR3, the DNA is TGTGCCAGCAGTTCAGGGTCGAGGACTGAAGCTTTCTTT.

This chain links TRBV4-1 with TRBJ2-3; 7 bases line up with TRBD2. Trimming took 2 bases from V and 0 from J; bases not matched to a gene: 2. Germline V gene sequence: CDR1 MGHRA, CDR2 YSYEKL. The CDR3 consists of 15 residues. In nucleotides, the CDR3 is TGCGCCAGCAGCCAAACTAGCGCTAGCACAGATACGCAGTATTTT. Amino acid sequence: CASSQTSASTDTQYF.

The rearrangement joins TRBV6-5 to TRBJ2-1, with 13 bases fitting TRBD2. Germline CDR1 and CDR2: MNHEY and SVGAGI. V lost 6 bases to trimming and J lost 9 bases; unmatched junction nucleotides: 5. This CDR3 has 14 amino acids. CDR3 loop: CASRGLAGVSEQFF. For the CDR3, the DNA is TGTGCCAGCAGAGGACTAGCGGGAGTCAGTGAGCAGTTCTTC.

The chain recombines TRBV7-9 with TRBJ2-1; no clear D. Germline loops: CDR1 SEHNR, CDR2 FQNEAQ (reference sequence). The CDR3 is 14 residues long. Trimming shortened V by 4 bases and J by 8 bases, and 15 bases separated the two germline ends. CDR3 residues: CASSSERAMDEQFF. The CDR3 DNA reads TGTGCCAGCAGCTCGGAGCGCGCAATGGATGAGCAGTTCTTC.

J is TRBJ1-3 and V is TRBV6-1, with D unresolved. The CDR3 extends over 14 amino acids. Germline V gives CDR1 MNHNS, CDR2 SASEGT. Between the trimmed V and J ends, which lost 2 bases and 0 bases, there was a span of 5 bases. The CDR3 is CASSEPISGNTIYF. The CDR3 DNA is TGTGCCAGCAGTGAACCGATCTCTGGAAACACCATATATTTT.

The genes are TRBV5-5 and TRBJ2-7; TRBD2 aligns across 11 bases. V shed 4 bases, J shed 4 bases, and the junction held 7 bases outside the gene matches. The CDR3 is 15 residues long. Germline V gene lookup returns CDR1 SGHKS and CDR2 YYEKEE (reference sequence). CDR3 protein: CASSLGTSGSYEQYF. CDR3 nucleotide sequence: TGTGCCAGCAGCCTCGGTACTAGCGGGAGTTACGAGCAGTACTTC.

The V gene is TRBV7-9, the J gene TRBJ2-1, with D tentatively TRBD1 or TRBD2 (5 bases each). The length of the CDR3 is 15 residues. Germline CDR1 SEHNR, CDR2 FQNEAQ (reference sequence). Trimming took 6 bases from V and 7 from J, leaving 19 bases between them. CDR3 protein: CASRLGPQGLNEQFF. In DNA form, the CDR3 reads TGTGCCAGCAGGTTGGGACCCCAGGGATTGAATGAGCAGTTCTTC.

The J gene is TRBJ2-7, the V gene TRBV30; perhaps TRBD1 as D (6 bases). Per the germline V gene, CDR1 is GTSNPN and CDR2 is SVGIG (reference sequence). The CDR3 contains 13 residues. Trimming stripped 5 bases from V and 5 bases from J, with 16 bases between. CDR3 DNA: TGTGCCTGGGATTGGCAGGGGACGGACGAGCAGTACTTC. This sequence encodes CAWDWQGTDEQYF.

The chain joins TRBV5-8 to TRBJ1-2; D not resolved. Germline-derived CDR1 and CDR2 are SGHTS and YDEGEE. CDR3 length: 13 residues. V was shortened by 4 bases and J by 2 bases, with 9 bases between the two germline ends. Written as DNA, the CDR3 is TGTGCCAGCAGCCCGACCTTCAACTATGGCTACACCTTC. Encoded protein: CASSPTFNYGYTF.

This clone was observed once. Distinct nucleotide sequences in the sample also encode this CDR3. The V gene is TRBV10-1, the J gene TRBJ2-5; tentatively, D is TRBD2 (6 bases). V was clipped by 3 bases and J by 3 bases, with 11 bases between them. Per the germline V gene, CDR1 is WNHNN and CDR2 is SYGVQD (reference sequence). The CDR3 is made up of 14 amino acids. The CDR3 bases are TGCGCCAGCAGTGAAAGTGGAGGGGAAGAGACCCAGTACTTC. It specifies CASSESGGEETQYF.

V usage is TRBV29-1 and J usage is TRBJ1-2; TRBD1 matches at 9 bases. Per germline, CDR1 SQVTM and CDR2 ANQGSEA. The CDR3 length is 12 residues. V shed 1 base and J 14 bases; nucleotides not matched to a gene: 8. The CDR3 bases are TGCAGCGTTGAAGTCGGGACAGGGCGGAATACCTTC. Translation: CSVEVGTGRNTF.

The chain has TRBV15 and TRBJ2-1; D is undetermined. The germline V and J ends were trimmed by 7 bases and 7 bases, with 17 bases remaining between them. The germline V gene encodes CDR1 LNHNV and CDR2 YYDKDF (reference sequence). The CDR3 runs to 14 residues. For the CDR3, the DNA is TGTGCCACCACCCCACTACCGACGGCGAATGAGCAGTTCTTC. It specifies CATTPLPTANEQFF. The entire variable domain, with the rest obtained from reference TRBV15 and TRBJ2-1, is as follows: DAMVIQNPRYQVTQFGKPVTLSCSQTLNHNVMYWYQQKSSQAPKLLFHYYDKDFNNEADTPDNFQSRRPNTSFCFLDIRSPGLGDTAMYLCATTPLPTANEQFFGPGTRLTVL.